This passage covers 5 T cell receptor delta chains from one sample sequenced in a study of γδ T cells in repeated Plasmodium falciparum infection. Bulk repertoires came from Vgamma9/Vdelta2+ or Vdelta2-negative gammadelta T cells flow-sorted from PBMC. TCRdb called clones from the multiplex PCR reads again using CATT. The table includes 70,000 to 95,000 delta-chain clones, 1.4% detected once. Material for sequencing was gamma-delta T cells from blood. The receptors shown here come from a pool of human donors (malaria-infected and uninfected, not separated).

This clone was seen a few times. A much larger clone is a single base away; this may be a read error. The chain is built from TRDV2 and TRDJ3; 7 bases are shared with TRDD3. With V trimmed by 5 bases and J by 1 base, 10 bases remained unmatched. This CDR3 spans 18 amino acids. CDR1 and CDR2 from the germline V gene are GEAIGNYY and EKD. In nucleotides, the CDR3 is TGTGCCTGTGCTGGGGGGTACGGCGCGTCCTGGGACACCCGACAGATGTTTTTC. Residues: CACAGGYGASWDTRQMFF.

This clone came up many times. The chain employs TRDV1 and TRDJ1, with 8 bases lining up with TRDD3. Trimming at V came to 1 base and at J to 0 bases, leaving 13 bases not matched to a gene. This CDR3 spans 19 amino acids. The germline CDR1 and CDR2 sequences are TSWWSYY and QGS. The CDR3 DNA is TGTGCTCTTGGGGAACAAGACTCCGCTGGGGGAGTATACACCGATAAACTCATCTTT. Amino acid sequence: CALGEQDSAGGVYTDKLIF.

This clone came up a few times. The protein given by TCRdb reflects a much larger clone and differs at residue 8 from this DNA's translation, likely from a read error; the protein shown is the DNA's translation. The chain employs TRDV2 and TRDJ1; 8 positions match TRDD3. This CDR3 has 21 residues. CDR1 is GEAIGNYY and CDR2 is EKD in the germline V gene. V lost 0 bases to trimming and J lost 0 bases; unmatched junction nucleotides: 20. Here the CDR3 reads CACDTVPAGDKGQEYTDKLIF. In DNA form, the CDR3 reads TGTGCCTGTGACACCGTGCCGGCGGGGGATAAAGGGCAGGAGTACACCGATAAACTCATCTTT.

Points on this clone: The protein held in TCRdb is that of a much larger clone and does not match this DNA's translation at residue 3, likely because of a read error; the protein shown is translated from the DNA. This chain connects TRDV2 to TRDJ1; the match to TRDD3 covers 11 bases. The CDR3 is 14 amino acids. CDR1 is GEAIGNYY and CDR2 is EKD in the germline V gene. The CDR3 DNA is TGTGCCTATGACAAACTGGGGGATAAGGGAAAACTCATCTTT. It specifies CAYDKLGDKGKLIF.

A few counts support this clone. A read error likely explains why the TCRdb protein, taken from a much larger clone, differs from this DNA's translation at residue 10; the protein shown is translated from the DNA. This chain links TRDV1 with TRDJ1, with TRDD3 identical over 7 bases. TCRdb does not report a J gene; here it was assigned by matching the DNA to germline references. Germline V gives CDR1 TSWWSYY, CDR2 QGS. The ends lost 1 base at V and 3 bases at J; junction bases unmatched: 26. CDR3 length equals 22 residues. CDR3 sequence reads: CALGEPGPSDTGASSEADKLIF. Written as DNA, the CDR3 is TGTGCTCTTGGGGAACCAGGCCCCTCCGATACTGGGGCATCTAGTGAGGCCGATAAACTCATCTTT.